These 19 T cell receptor beta chains originate from one sample sequenced in a study of cytomegalovirus exposure and HLA in healthy donors. PCR used 60 Vbeta primers and 13 Jbeta primers. The table came from immunoSEQ multiplex PCR; TCRdb's copy has only in-frame clones and leaves some out. The sample includes fewer than 180,000 clones, 60% to 85% of them seen just once. Sequenced: PBMCs. The receptors stem from a man over 45 in good health and CMV-seropositive.

As DNA, the CDR3 is TGTGCCAGCAGCCGTTACGGGGTACGTGAAAAACTGTTTTTT. Encoded protein: CASSRYGVREKLFF. V gene TRBV5-4 combines with J gene TRBJ1-4; D is ambiguous. Looked up from germline, CDR1 is SGHNT and CDR2 is YYREEE (reference sequence). The germline V and J ends were trimmed by 4 bases and 7 bases, with 14 bases remaining between them. This CDR3 spans 14 amino acids. Full variable domain (outside the CDR3, taken from reference TRBV5-4 and TRBJ1-4): ETGVTQSPTHLIKTRGQQVTLRCSSQSGHNTVSWYQQALGQGPQFIFQYYREEENGRGNFPPRFSGLQFPNYSSELNVNALELDDSALYLCASSRYGVREKLFFGSGTQLSVL.

In this sample, this clone turned up a few times. The chain couples TRBV5-1 to TRBJ2-7; 8 bases are shared with TRBD1. The CDR3 covers 15 residues. Germline-derived CDR1 and CDR2 are SGHRS and YFSETQ. V shed 0 bases, J shed 3 bases, and the junction held 5 bases outside the gene matches. The CDR3 region is CASSLGDRFYYEQYF. The CDR3 DNA follows: TGCGCCAGCAGCTTGGGGGACAGGTTTTACTACGAGCAGTACTTC.

Note on this clone: Relative to the germline gene, one junction end is altered; a read error may explain this. The V gene is TRBV2, the J gene TRBJ1-5; TRBD1 is a possible D gene (6 bases). The CDR3 length is 17 residues. The germline gives CDR1 SNHLY, CDR2 FYNNEI. The CDR3 loop is CAGSEGNGGYSNQPQHF. The DNA of the CDR3 is TGTGCCGGCAGCGAGGGGAATGGGGGCTATAGCAATCAGCCCCAGCATTTT.

This chain links TRBV18 with TRBJ2-2, with D unclear. Trimming shortened V by 1 base and J by 6 bases, and 3 bases separated the two germline ends. This CDR3 contains 12 residues. Germline V gives CDR1 KGHSH, CDR2 LQKENI. The CDR3 loop reads CASSPLSGELFF. In nucleotides, the CDR3 is TGTGCCAGCTCACCACTATCCGGGGAGCTGTTTTTT.

V gene TRBV19 combines with J gene TRBJ2-5; TRBD1 matches at 7 bases. Germline V lookup: CDR1 LNHDA, CDR2 SQIVND (reference sequence). J lost 4 bases, V lost 5 bases, and 16 bases had no gene match. The CDR3 runs 17 residues. CDR3 protein: CASSPGQPLVARETQYF. The CDR3 bases are TGTGCCAGTAGTCCGGGACAGCCACTCGTAGCCCGAGAGACCCAGTACTTC.

The V and J genes are TRBV7-2 and TRBJ2-5, with TRBD2 identical over 9 bases. The CDR3 consists of 13 residues. The ends lost 5 bases at V and 5 bases at J; junction bases unmatched: 3. The germline gives CDR1 SGHTA, CDR2 FQGNSA. The CDR3 here is CASSLSGRETQYF. The CDR3 DNA follows: TGTGCCAGCAGCCTGAGCGGGAGGGAGACCCAGTACTTC.

This chain connects TRBV19 to TRBJ1-4, with D maybe TRBD1 (5 bases). The CDR3 is 16 amino acids. CDR1 is LNHDA, CDR2 SQIVND, per germline (reference sequence). Trimming left V 0 bases short and J 6 bases short, with 14 bases between. This CDR3 is CASSIEWGDRDEKLFF. The CDR3 DNA reads as TGTGCCAGTAGTATAGAGTGGGGGGATCGCGATGAAAAACTGTTTTTT.

This rearrangement joins TRBV28 to TRBJ2-3, with 10 bases aligning to TRBD1. The germline V gene encodes CDR1 MDHEN and CDR2 SYDVKM. With V trimmed by 5 bases and J by 6 bases, 5 bases remained unmatched. The CDR3 length is 14 residues. The CDR3 DNA reads TGTGCCAGCAGTCCAACGGACAGGGGGGATACGCAGTATTTT. Translated: CASSPTDRGDTQYF.

V and J are TRBV10-3 and TRBJ2-6; TRBD2 agrees at 9 bases. The J segment lost 0 bases and the V segment lost 7 bases, leaving 13 bases of the junction unmatched. Germline V gene lookup returns CDR1 ENHRY and CDR2 SYGVKD. The CDR3 spans 19 residues. As DNA, the CDR3 is TGTGCCATCACCAAGGGACAGCGGGGGGACCCCTCTGGGGCCAACGTCCTGACTTTC. Translating it yields CAITKGQRGDPSGANVLTF.

CDR3 nucleotides: TGTGCCAGCTGGGGACAGCCGGTCTACGAGCAGTACTTC. Its translation: CASWGQPVYEQYF. V and J are TRBV6-1 and TRBJ2-7; 7 bases agree with TRBD1. Germline values: CDR1 MNHNS, CDR2 SASEGT. The CDR3 contains 13 residues. Unmatched junction bases numbered 7, after V lost 8 bases and J lost 3 bases.

The CDR3 DNA reads as TGCGCCAGCAGCCATGGGGGGCAGCCCCAGCATTTT. Protein sequence: CASSHGGQPQHF. This chain links TRBV4-1 with TRBJ1-5; possibly TRBD1 for D (5 bases). This CDR3 is built from 12 residues. V was shortened by 3 bases and J by 7 bases, with 7 bases between the two germline ends. Germline CDR1 and CDR2: MGHRA and YSYEKL.

The rearrangement joins TRBV19 to TRBJ1-1, with 9 nucleotides matching TRBD1. This CDR3 contains 16 residues. V shed 8 bases and J 6 bases; nucleotides not matched to a gene: 16. CDR1 LNHDA and CDR2 SQIVND come from the germline V gene (reference sequence). The DNA for the CDR3 is TGTGCCAGTCCCTGGGTCTGGGACAGGGTAATCTCTGAAGCTTTCTTT. Translated, it gives CASPWVWDRVISEAFF.

CDR3 region: CASSFASGSPYEQYF. In DNA form, the CDR3 reads TGTGCCAGCAGTTTCGCAAGCGGGAGTCCCTACGAGCAGTACTTC. This rearrangement joins TRBV27 to TRBJ2-7; 8 bases line up with TRBD2. Losses at the gene ends were 3 bases for V and 2 bases for J; bases not matched to a gene: 6. CDR3 size: 15 residues. Germline loops: CDR1 MNHEY, CDR2 SMNVEV (reference sequence).

V usage is TRBV14 and J usage is TRBJ2-3; 9 nucleotides match TRBD1. In germline, CDR1 is SGHDN, CDR2 FVKESK. The V gene end was trimmed by 0 bases and the J gene end by 6 bases; junction bases not matched to a gene: 7. This CDR3 contains 16 residues. The CDR3 bases are TGTGCCAGCAGCCAAGATAAGGGACAGGGATCGGATACGCAGTATTTT. Residues: CASSQDKGQGSDTQYF.

J is TRBJ2-1 and V is TRBV5-1; TRBD2 matches at 10 bases. The germline gives CDR1 SGHRS, CDR2 YFSETQ. This CDR3 spans 17 amino acids. V shed 0 bases and J 8 bases; nucleotides not matched to a gene: 11. Written as DNA, the CDR3 is TGCGCCAGCAGCTTGGCTTTGAGCGGGAGGGCAGGTGATGAGCAGTTCTTC. Its protein product is CASSLALSGRAGDEQFF. Full variable domain (missing parts from reference TRBV5-1 and TRBJ2-1): KAGVTQTPRYLIKTRGQQVTLSCSPISGHRSVSWYQQTPGQGLQFLFEYFSETQRNKGNFPGRFSGRQFSNSRSEMNVSTLELGDSALYLCASSLALSGRAGDEQFFGPGTRLTVL.

The chain recombines TRBV29-1 with TRBJ1-2; the D is unclear. V was trimmed by 6 bases and J by 3 bases, leaving 11 bases between them. The CDR3 consists of 12 residues. Germline V lookup: CDR1 SQVTM, CDR2 ANQGSEA. In DNA form, the CDR3 reads TGCAGCGTAGTGTGGGAGTACTATGGCTACACCTTC. It translates to CSVVWEYYGYTF.

There are a few counts of this clone. The chain recombines TRBV19 with TRBJ1-1; D remains unclear. Trimming removed 5 bases at V and 7 bases at J, with 14 bases between. Germline CDR1 LNHDA, CDR2 SQIVND (reference sequence). The CDR3 runs to 13 residues. CDR3 residues: CASSPHIRNEAFF. CDR3 coding DNA: TGTGCCAGTAGTCCACACATCCGTAATGAAGCTTTCTTT.

The chain employs TRBV27 and TRBJ1-5, with 9 bases identical to TRBD1. This CDR3 is built from 13 residues. Germline CDR1 reads MNHEY; CDR2 reads SMNVEV (reference sequence). Trimming cost V 6 bases and J 7 bases; bases outside gene matches: 4. The CDR3 protein is CASSWTGAQPQHF. In DNA form, the CDR3 reads TGTGCCAGCAGCTGGACAGGGGCACAGCCCCAGCATTTT.

The chain recombines TRBV11-3 with TRBJ2-3; 10 bases align to TRBD2. Germline CDR1 and CDR2: SGHNT and YENEEA. The CDR3 totals 15 residues. After removal of 6 bases from V and 6 bases from J, the junction contained 9 bases not matched to a gene. The CDR3 sequence is CASRGVASGSDTQYF. CDR3 sequence (DNA): TGTGCCAGCAGGGGGGTGGCTAGCGGGAGTGATACGCAGTATTTT. The full variable domain, in which reference TRBV11-3 and TRBJ2-3 provide the parts outside the CDR3, is EAGVVQSPRYKIIEKKQPVAFWCNPISGHNTLYWYLQNLGQGPELLIRYENEEAVDDSQLPKDRFSAERLKGVDSTLKIQPAELGDSAVYLCASRGVASGSDTQYFGPGTRLTVL.